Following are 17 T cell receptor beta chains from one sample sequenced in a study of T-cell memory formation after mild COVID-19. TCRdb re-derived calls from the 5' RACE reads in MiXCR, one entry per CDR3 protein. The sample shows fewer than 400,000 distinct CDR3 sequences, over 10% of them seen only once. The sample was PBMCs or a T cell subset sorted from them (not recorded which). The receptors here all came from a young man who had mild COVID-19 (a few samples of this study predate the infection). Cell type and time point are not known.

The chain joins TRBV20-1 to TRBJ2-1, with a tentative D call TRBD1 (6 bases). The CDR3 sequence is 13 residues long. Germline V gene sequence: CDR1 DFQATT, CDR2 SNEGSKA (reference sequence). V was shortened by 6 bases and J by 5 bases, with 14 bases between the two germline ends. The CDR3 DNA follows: TGCAGTGCGAGAAACAGGGTCCACAATGAGCAGTTCTTC. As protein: CSARNRVHNEQFF.

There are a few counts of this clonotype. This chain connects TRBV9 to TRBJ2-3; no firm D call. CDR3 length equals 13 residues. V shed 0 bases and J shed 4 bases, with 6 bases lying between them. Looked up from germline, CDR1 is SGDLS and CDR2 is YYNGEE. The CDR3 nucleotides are TGTGCCAGCAGCGTAGAAAGTCCAGATACGCAGTATTTT. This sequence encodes CASSVESPDTQYF. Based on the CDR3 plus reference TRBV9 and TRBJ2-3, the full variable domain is DSGVTQTPKHLITATGQRVTLRCSPRSGDLSVYWYQQSLDQGLQFLIQYYNGEERAKGNILERFSAQQFPDLHSELNLSSLELGDSALYFCASSVESPDTQYFGPGTRLTVL.

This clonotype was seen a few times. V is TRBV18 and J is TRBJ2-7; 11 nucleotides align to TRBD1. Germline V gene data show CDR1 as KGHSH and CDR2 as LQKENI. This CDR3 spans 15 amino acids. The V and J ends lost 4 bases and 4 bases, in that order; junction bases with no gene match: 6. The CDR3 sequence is CASSRTGTGGYEQYV. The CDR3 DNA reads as TGTGCCAGCTCACGGACCGGGACAGGGGGATACGAGCAGTACGTC.

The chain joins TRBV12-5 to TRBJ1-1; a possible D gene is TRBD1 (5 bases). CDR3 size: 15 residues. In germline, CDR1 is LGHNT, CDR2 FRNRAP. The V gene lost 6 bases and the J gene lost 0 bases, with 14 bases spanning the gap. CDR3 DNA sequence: TGTGCTAGTGGCCAGCGGGGGGGGATGAACACTGAAGCTTTCTTT. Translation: CASGQRGGMNTEAFF.

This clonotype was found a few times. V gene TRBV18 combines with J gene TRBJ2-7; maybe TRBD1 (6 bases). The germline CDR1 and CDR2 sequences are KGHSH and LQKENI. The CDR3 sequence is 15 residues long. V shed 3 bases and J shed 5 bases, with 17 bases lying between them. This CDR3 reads CASSPGINRADEQYV. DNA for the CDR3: TGTGCCAGCTCACCGGGAATTAACAGGGCGGACGAGCAGTACGTC.

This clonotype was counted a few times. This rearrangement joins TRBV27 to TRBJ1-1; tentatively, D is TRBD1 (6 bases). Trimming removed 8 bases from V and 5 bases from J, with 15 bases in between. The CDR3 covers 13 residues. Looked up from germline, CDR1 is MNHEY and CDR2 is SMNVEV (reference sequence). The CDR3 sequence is CASSWGAGTEAFF. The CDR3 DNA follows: TGTGCCAGCTCTTGGGGGGCAGGAACTGAAGCTTTCTTT.

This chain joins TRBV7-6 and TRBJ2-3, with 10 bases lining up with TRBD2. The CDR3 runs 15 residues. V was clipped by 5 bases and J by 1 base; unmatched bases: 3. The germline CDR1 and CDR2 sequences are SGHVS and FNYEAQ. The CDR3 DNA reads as TGTGCCAGCAGCGAAGGGACTAGCGGCACAGATACGCAGTATTTT. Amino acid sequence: CASSEGTSGTDTQYF. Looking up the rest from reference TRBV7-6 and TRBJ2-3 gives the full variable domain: GAGVSQSPRYKVTKRGQDVALRCDPISGHVSLYWYRQALGQGPEFLTYFNYEAQQDKSGLPNDRFSAERPEGSISTLTIQRTEQRDSAMYRCASSEGTSGTDTQYFGPGTRLTVL.

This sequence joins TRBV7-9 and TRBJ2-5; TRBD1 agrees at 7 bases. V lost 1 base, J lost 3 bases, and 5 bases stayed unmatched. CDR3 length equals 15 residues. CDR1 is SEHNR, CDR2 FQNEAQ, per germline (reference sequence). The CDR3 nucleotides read TGTGCCAGCAGCTTAGGGTTAACAGGGGAAGAGACCCAGTACTTC. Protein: CASSLGLTGEETQYF. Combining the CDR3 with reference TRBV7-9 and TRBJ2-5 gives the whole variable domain DTGVSQNPRHKITKRGQNVTFRCDPISEHNRLYWYRQTLGQGPEFLTYFQNEAQLEKSRLLSDRFSAERPKGSFSTLEIQRTEQGDSAMYLCASSLGLTGEETQYFGPGTRLLVL.

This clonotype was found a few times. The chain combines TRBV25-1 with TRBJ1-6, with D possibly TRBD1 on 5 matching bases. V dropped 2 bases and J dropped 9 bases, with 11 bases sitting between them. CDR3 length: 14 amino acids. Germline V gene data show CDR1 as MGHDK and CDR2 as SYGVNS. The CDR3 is CASSEVGTRSPLHF. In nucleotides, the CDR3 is TGTGCCAGCAGTGAAGTCGGGACGCGTTCACCCCTCCACTTT.

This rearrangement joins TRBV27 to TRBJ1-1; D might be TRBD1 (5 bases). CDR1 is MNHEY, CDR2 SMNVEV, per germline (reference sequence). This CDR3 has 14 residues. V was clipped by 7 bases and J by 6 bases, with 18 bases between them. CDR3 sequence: CASTLKAGRPEAFF. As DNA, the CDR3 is TGTGCCAGCACCCTAAAGGCAGGGAGGCCTGAAGCTTTCTTT.

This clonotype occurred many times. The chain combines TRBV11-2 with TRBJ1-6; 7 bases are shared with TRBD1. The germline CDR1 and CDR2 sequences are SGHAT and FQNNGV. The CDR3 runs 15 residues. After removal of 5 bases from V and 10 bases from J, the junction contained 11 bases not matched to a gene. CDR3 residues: CASSPSRQGLSPLHF. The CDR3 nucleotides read TGTGCCAGCAGCCCATCAAGACAGGGCTTATCACCCCTCCACTTT.

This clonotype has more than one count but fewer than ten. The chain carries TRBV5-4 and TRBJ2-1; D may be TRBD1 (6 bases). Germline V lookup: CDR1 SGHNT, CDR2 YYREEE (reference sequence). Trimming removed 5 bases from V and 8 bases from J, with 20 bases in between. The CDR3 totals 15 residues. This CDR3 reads CASRPTLESGDEQFF. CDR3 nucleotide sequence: TGTGCCAGCAGGCCGACACTAGAGTCAGGGGATGAGCAGTTCTTC.

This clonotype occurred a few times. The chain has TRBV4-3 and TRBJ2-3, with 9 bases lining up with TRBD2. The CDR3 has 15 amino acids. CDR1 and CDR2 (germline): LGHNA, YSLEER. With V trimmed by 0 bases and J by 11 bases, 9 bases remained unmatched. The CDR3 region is CASSQESLAGTEQYF. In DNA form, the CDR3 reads TGCGCCAGCAGCCAAGAGAGCCTAGCGGGGACAGAGCAGTATTTT.

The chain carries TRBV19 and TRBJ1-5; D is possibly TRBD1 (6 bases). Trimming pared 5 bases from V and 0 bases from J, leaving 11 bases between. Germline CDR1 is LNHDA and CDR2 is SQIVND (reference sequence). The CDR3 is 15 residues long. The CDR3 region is CASSSWDTSNQPQHF. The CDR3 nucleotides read TGTGCCAGTAGTTCATGGGACACTAGCAATCAGCCCCAGCATTTT.

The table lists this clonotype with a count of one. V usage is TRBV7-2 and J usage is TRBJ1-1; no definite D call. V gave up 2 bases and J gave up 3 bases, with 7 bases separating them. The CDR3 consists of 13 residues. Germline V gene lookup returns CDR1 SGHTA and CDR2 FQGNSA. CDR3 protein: CASSLFQDTEAFF. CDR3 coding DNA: TGTGCCAGCAGCTTATTTCAGGACACTGAAGCTTTCTTT. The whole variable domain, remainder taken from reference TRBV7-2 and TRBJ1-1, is GAGVSQSPSNKVTEKGKDVELRCDPISGHTALYWYRQSLGQGLEFLIYFQGNSAPDKSGLPSDRFSAERTGGSVSTLTIQRTQQEDSAVYLCASSLFQDTEAFFGQGTRLTVV.

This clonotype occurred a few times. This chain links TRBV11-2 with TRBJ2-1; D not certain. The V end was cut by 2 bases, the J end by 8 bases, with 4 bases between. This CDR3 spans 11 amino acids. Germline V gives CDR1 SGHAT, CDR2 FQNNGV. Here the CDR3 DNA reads TGTGCCAGCAGCTTATCGGATGAGCAGTTCTTC. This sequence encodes CASSLSDEQFF.

This CDR3 reads CATSRDQVVEKLFF. As DNA, the CDR3 is TGTGCCACCAGCAGAGATCAGGTGGTCGAAAAACTGTTTTTT. This chain joins TRBV15 and TRBJ1-4; D remains unclear. This CDR3 contains 14 residues. Germline V gives CDR1 LNHNV, CDR2 YYDKDF (reference sequence). Trimming removed 0 bases from V and 8 bases from J, with 10 bases in between.